A selection of T cell receptor beta chains follows, all from one sample in a study of blood T cell repertoires in COVID-19. TCRdb's copy holds only in-frame clones and misses some; the assay was immunoSEQ multiplex PCR. This table has roughly 260,000 clones, roughly 84% appearing once. Sequenced material: peripheral blood. These receptor sequences come from a woman in her thirties or forties who had recovered from COVID-19. Each CDR3 is given with its conserved first and last residue. Each record gives: clone size, J gene, V gene, D gene, CDR3 DNA, CDR3 protein. D genes are given only for firm matches. For some rows the clone size is stated as once, few or many, or as a class when expanded; others skip it.

. | TRBJ2-1 | TRBV5-1 | . | TGCGCCAGCAGCTCGACTAGGGTCAATGAGCAGTTCTTC | CASSSTRVNEQFF
. | TRBJ1-3 | TRBV4-2 | TRBD1 | TGTGCCAGCAGCCAGGCTGGACAGGCGACTGGAAACACCATATATTTT | CASSQAGQATGNTIYF
few | TRBJ2-7 | TRBV7-3 | TRBD2 | TGTGCCAGCAGCTTAACGGCTAGCGGGAGTATGTACGAGCAGTACTTC | CASSLTASGSMYEQYF
. | TRBJ2-5 | TRBV19 | . | TGTGCCAGTAGTACCAGGGGCCCGGAGACCCAGTACTTC | CASSTRGPETQYF
. | TRBJ1-5 | TRBV5-6 | . | TGTGCCAGCAGCTTATACCGGGGCAATCAGCCCCAGCATTTT | CASSLYRGNQPQHF
. | TRBJ2-1 | TRBV5-6 | . | TGTGCCAGCAGCTTAGAGGGAGCCCTCTACAATGAGCAGTTCTTC | CASSLEGALYNEQFF
. | TRBJ2-5 | TRBV19 | . | TGTGCCAGTAGTTCGGAGGTGACCAGGGAGACCCAGTACTTC | CASSSEVTRETQYF
. | TRBJ2-1 | TRBV3-1/TRBV3-2 | TRBD1 | TGTGCCAGCAGTCTTAACACCGGGACAGGGAACAATGAGCAGTTCTTC | CASSLNTGTGNNEQFF
. | TRBJ1-2 | TRBV10-3 | TRBD1 | TGTGCCATCAGTGAGTCGACCGGGACAGGGCTGTATGGCTACACCTTC | CAISESTGTGLYGYTF
. | TRBJ2-3 | TRBV7-9 | . | TGTGCCAGCAGACGCGGTGAGGGGGGCACAGATACGCAGTATTTT | CASRRGEGGTDTQYF
many | TRBJ2-5 | TRBV7-9 | TRBD1 | TGTGCCAGCAGCTTAGGGACAGGGGGCGAGGAGACCCAGTACTTC | CASSLGTGGEETQYF
. | TRBJ2-3 | TRBV5-4 | TRBD2 | TGTGCCAGCAGCGGAGGAGGCGGGAGGGCCCCAGATACGCAGTATTTT | CASSGGGGRAPDTQYF
. | TRBJ2-7 | TRBV4-2 | TRBD1 | TGTGCCAGCAGCCAACGCACCACGGGACAGGTGGACTCCTACGAGCAGTACTTC | CASSQRTTGQVDSYEQYF
. | TRBJ1-2 | TRBV15 | . | TGTGCCACCAGCAGCGGAGCTCTCCACTATGGCTACACCTTC | CATSSGALHYGYTF
. | TRBJ2-2 | TRBV6-1 | TRBD2 | TGTGCCAGCAGTGAAGCGGTCAGATCGGCTAGCGGATACACCGGGGAGCTGTTTTTT | CASSEAVRSASGYTGELFF
. | TRBJ2-7 | TRBV5-1 | . | TGCGCCAGCAGCTCGACATTGTCCGAGCAGTACTTC | CASSSTLSEQYF
. | TRBJ2-3 | TRBV5-1 | TRBD1 | TGCGCCAGCAGCCCTCGACAGGGGGCAACAGATACGCAGTATTTT | CASSPRQGATDTQYF
. | TRBJ1-3 | TRBV11-3 | . | TGTGCCAGCAGCTTAGCCGTCCAGATCTCTGGAAACACCATATATTTT | CASSLAVQISGNTIYF
. | TRBJ2-3 | TRBV5-1 | TRBD1 | TGCGCCAGCACCGCCGGGACAGGGGGCAGCACAGATACGCAGTATTTT | CASTAGTGGSTDTQYF
. | TRBJ2-1 | TRBV19 | . | TGTGCCAGTAGTATATTGGTCAGCTCCTACAATGAGCAGTTCTTC | CASSILVSSYNEQFF
. | TRBJ2-1 | TRBV13 | TRBD1 | TGTGCCAGTCGGGGGGACAGGGGTTCCTACAATGAGCAGTTCTTC | CASRGDRGSYNEQFF
. | TRBJ1-5 | TRBV28 | . | TGTGCCAGCAGTTTTGCAGGGCCTCAGCCCCAGCATTTT | CASSFAGPQPQHF
. | TRBJ1-1 | TRBV6-5 | . | TGTGCCAGCAGTTACTCGACGGCGCGGGTCACTGAAGCTTTCTTT | CASSYSTARVTEAFF
. | TRBJ1-2 | TRBV7-9 | TRBD1 | TGTGCCAGCGGACAGGGGGGAAGAGGGAGCTACACCTTC | CASGQGGRGSYTF
. | TRBJ1-4 | TRBV19 | TRBD1 | TGTGCCAGTAGTGCCCGACAGGGGAGGTGGGAAAAACTGTTTTTT | CASSARQGRWEKLFF
once | TRBJ1-5 | TRBV6-1 | . | TGTGCCAGCAGTGAAGAAAGGGGAATTAGCAATCAGCCCCAGCATTTT | CASSEERGISNQPQHF
. | TRBJ2-7 | TRBV5-1 | . | TGCGCCAGCAGCTTTACAGGGAAGTCTACTCGGGAGCAGTACTTC | CASSFTGKSTREQYF
. | TRBJ2-4 | TRBV10-1 | TRBD2 | TGCGCCAGCAGTGCCTCGGACGGGGGGGAAAACATTCAGTACTTC | CASSASDGGENIQYF
. | TRBJ2-1 | TRBV5-1 | TRBD1 | TGCGCCAGCAGCTCACCCGGACAGGGAGGCTACAATGAGCAGTTCTTC | CASSSPGQGGYNEQFF
. | TRBJ2-5 | TRBV14 | TRBD1 | TGTGCCAGCAGCCACTTTAAATTTACCGGGACAGCAGAGACCCAGTACTTC | CASSHFKFTGTAETQYF
. | TRBJ2-7 | TRBV18 | TRBD1 | TGTGCCAGCTCACCACTCTTCGGACAGGGAGCCTACGAGCAGTACTTC | CASSPLFGQGAYEQYF
. | TRBJ2-7 | TRBV7-8 | TRBD1 | TGTGCCAGCAGCTACATAATAGGACAGGGGTACGAGCAGTACTTC | CASSYIIGQGYEQYF
. | TRBJ1-6 | TRBV9 | TRBD1 | TGTGCCAGCAGCCCTCGGCAGGGGGCATCTTCACCCCTCCACTTT | CASSPRQGASSPLHF
. | TRBJ2-4 | TRBV11-1 | . | TGTGCCAGCAGCTTACGTCGTTTCTCGAACATTCAGTACTTC | CASSLRRFSNIQYF
. | TRBJ2-7 | TRBV19 | TRBD1 | TGTGCCAGTAGTATTGGGACAGGGGCATACGAGCAGTACTTC | CASSIGTGAYEQYF
. | TRBJ2-7 | TRBV6-5 | . | TGTGCCAGCAGTTACGCAGGGTACGAGCAGTACTTC | CASSYAGYEQYF